This record looks at one T cell receptor (beta chain) sequence and its context. Its recognized antigen is unknown. Qualities for individual bases were not recorded, and no much larger clone is one base off. The immunoSEQ Assay, a bias-controlled multiplex PCR, was used to amplify TCRbeta CDR3 regions from genomic DNA. In the authors' own workflow: Within the assay, amplification of reference gene primers was used to estimate how many nucleated cells each sample contained. To quantify the absolute abundance of each unique TCRbeta CDR3 rearrangement, sequence reads were collapsed and filtered. Productive Simpson clonality was computed per sample as the square root of Simpson's diversity index over productive rearrangements. What TCRdb holds here is the immuneACCESS table cut down to in-frame rearrangements. Part of the clones is not present; checked against another copy, under half of the missing clones reflect an unresolved V gene, and the others are unexplained. For V, J and clone size, that table is used; D and trimming come from the DNA. This sample holds about 240,000 clones; roughly 86% were observed only once. About 3.3% of the sample comes from the top ten.

The data originate from a study of blood T cell repertoires in COVID-19 (dated by TCRdb to 2018 to 2020). Looking at the study overall: Collaborator samples came from the United States, Italy and Spain and covered acute and convalescent phases of COVID-19. The material from the prospective study consisted of cDNA or gDNA derived from T cells, B-cell-depleted T cells, or PBMCs. Subjects who had been exposed to COVID-19, were actively infected with it, or had recovered from it provided the deeply sampled blood TCRbeta repertoires that made up the dataset. The repertoires were released in a freely available public database meant as a resource for research on the immune response to SARS-CoV-2. Samples came from the ongoing ImmuneRACE study (first 160 participants) plus 1,254 subjects from 6 global collaborators. Nearly every sample came with metadata listing a de-identified subject ID, COVID-19 status, age in years and sex. Where available, HLA class I and class II types were taken from metadata supplied by the sample provider and were not determined by assay-based typing.

Broad study findings and their caveats: The amount of clinical and demographic metadata varied by source and participant and was provided uncurated.

Trimming accounts for 0 bases at V and 2 bases at J, while the number of junction bases matched to no gene is 7. Taken from the germline V gene, the CDR1 and CDR2 loops are MGHRA and YSYEKL. Its CDR3 holds 17 amino acids, cysteine through phenylalanine. Only the CDR3 region is kept as DNA, spanning 51 bases read in frame from base 1. Participants in the prospective study were aged about 18 to 90 years, lived in under 30 United States geographic areas, and enrolled through a virtual design. To assign participants to cohorts, the prospective study relied on clinical history that participants themselves reported in a screening survey and a study questionnaire. Each participant in the prospective study had whole blood, serum and a nasopharyngeal or oropharyngeal swab collected by mobile phlebotomists. Additional blood draws and questionnaires over a roughly two-month period could optionally be provided by prospective study participants. Before DNA extraction, blood samples from the prospective study were shipped at room temperature or frozen.

This receptor was taken from a woman between 40 and 50 years old with acute COVID-19. The specimen was PBMCs or T cells enriched from blood (not recorded which). The sequence is built from TRBV4-1 and TRBJ1-2; TRBD1 agrees with 9 junctional bases. The CDR3 corresponds to CASSQERDREVNYGYTF. The DNA is TGCGCCAGCAGCCAAGAACGGGACAGGGAGGTCAACTATGGCTACACCTTC.